This passage covers 21 T cell receptor beta chains from one sample sequenced in a study of blood T cell repertoires in COVID-19. The repertoire was sequenced with immunoSEQ multiplex PCR; TCRdb's copy has only in-frame clones and lacks some. Found here are a few hundred thousand clones, 90% of them singletons; the top ten hold around 16%. The sequenced sample consisted of PBMCs or T cells enriched from blood (not recorded which). These receptors were obtained from a man between 25 and 39 years old who had been exposed to COVID-19.

The chain links TRBV7-2 to TRBJ2-5, with TRBD2 matching 8 bases. The length of the CDR3 is 15 residues. The junction had 10 bases not matched to a gene; V was cut back by 7 bases and J by 3 bases. Germline loops: CDR1 SGHTA, CDR2 FQGNSA. As DNA, the CDR3 is TGTGCCAGCACTCTTAGGGGCGGGGGGAAAGAGACCCAGTACTTC. Protein product: CASTLRGGGKETQYF.

V is TRBV4-1 and J is TRBJ1-1, with 11 bases fitting TRBD1. Germline values: CDR1 MGHRA, CDR2 YSYEKL. There are 15 residues in the CDR3. V shed 8 bases and J 1 base; nucleotides not matched to a gene: 6. CDR3 region: CASYRTGGTNTEAFF. In DNA, the CDR3 is TGCGCCAGCTATCGGACAGGGGGCACGAACACTGAAGCTTTCTTT.

The rearrangement joins TRBV5-1 to TRBJ1-2, with TRBD1 matching over 7 bases. Germline assignment: CDR1 SGHRS and CDR2 YFSETQ. The CDR3 consists of 13 residues. J lost 2 bases, V lost 3 bases, and 1 base had no gene match. The CDR3 loop reads CASSSGQNYGYTF. The CDR3 nucleotides are TGCGCCAGCAGCTCGGGACAGAACTATGGCTACACCTTC.

This clone was observed a few times. This chain connects TRBV7-8 to TRBJ1-3, with a weak D call TRBD1 (5 bases). CDR1 is SGHVS, CDR2 FQNEAQ, per germline. The CDR3 is 16 amino acids. V lost 5 bases to trimming and J lost 1 base, with 15 bases between them. CDR3 DNA sequence: TGTGCCAGCAGCCCGTGGGGGGGTGGGTCTGGAAACACCATATATTTT. Translated, it gives CASSPWGGGSGNTIYF.

The V and J genes are TRBV6-1 and TRBJ2-5; TRBD2 aligns across 7 bases. The germline V gene encodes CDR1 MNHNS and CDR2 SASEGT. The CDR3 is 16 amino acids. V shed 3 bases and J 1 base; nucleotides not matched to a gene: 8. The CDR3 region is CASSDEFTGGQETQYF. In DNA, the CDR3 is TGTGCCAGCAGTGATGAATTCACGGGAGGCCAAGAGACCCAGTACTTC.

V and J are TRBV30 and TRBJ1-3; possible D gene TRBD1, 5 bases. Germline CDR1 and CDR2: GTSNPN and SVGIG (reference sequence). The CDR3 sequence is 15 residues long. V was pared by 0 bases and J by 3 bases, with 12 bases between. For the CDR3, the DNA is TGTGCCTGGAGTGTATACAGGACACTTGGAAACACCATATATTTT. Protein sequence: CAWSVYRTLGNTIYF.

The rearrangement uses TRBV6-5 and TRBJ1-5; possible D gene TRBD1, 6 bases. The V and J ends lost 5 bases and 5 bases respectively, with 16 bases between them. Germline-derived CDR1 and CDR2 are MNHEY and SVGAGI. The CDR3 extends over 15 amino acids. CDR3 residues: CASSQARGAYQPQHF. The CDR3 DNA is TGTGCCAGCAGTCAGGCTCGGGGGGCTTATCAGCCCCAGCATTTT.

On this clone: Other DNA sequences in this specimen translate into the identical CDR3. The V call is TRBV30, the J call TRBJ1-2; 12 bases align to TRBD1. CDR3 length: 15 residues. The V gene end was trimmed by 0 bases and the J gene end by 2 bases; junction bases not matched to a gene: 1. Germline V CDR1 and CDR2: GTSNPN, SVGIG (reference sequence). In DNA form, the CDR3 reads TGTGCCTGGAGTGTTGGGACAGGGGGCAACTATGGCTACACCTTC. Translation gives CAWSVGTGGNYGYTF.

The V and J genes are TRBV7-2 and TRBJ2-5; 11 positions agree with TRBD2. Trimming at V came to 5 bases and at J to 4 bases, leaving 9 bases not matched to a gene. The CDR3 spans 16 residues. From germline, CDR1 is SGHTA and CDR2 FQGNSA. The CDR3 loop reads CASSLSGGGSRETQYF. In DNA form, the CDR3 reads TGTGCCAGCAGCCTTAGCGGGGGGGGCTCTCGAGAGACCCAGTACTTC.

The chain has TRBV12-3 or TRBV12-4 and TRBJ2-1, with D tentatively TRBD1 (8 bases). The ends were cut back, 5 bases at V and 15 bases at J, with 17 bases in the middle. The length of the CDR3 is 12 residues. The CDR3 DNA reads as TGTGCCAGCAGTCTTGGACAGGGAGGGTCGTTCTTC. This gives the protein CASSLGQGGSFF.

This clone occurred a few times. The chain carries TRBV19 and TRBJ2-7; 7 bases match TRBD1. The germline gives CDR1 LNHDA, CDR2 SQIVND (reference sequence). J was trimmed by 4 bases and V by 3 bases; bases with no gene match: 12. The CDR3 covers 16 residues. Here the CDR3 reads CASSMEENSGGYEQYF. As DNA, the CDR3 is TGTGCCAGTAGTATGGAAGAAAACTCAGGGGGTTACGAGCAGTACTTC.

J is TRBJ2-7 and V is TRBV6-5; D is undetermined. This CDR3 comprises 12 residues. Trimming took 2 bases from V and 3 from J, leaving 5 bases between them. The germline gives CDR1 MNHEY, CDR2 SVGAGI. The CDR3, as DNA: TGTGCCAGCAGTTACGCTAGCTACGAGCAGTACTTC. Translated: CASSYASYEQYF.

The chain carries TRBV30 and TRBJ2-5, with TRBD1 as a possible D gene (6 bases). Germline V gene lookup returns CDR1 GTSNPN and CDR2 SVGIG (reference sequence). The V end was cut by 5 bases, the J end by 4 bases, with 17 bases between. The CDR3 is 14 residues long. CDR3 bases: TGTGCCTGGGCGAAGGGACACTTAGGAGAGACCCAGTACTTC. This gives the protein CAWAKGHLGETQYF. The full variable domain, completed using reference TRBV30 and TRBJ2-5, is SQTIHQWPATLVQPVGSPLSLECTVEGTSNPNLYWYRQAAGRGLQLLFYSVGIGQISSEVPQNLSASRPQDRQFILSSKKLLLSDSGFYLCAWAKGHLGETQYFGPGTRLLVL.

The chain joins TRBV29-1 to TRBJ1-1; D uncertain. Germline V gives CDR1 SQVTM, CDR2 ANQGSEA. Deletions cut 4 bases from V and 3 bases from J, with 6 bases between. The CDR3 loop spans 11 amino acids. The DNA for the CDR3 is TGCAGCGTTGTGCGGGACACTGAAGCTTTCTTT. This translates into CSVVRDTEAFF.

This rearrangement joins TRBV10-3 to TRBJ2-7; 7 bases align to TRBD1. The V gene's germline CDR1 is ENHRY and CDR2 SYGVKD. The CDR3 contains 14 residues. Trimming removed 2 bases from V and 1 base from J; junction bases left unmatched: 2. The chain's CDR3 is CAISELQGSYEQYF. CDR3 nucleotide sequence: TGTGCCATCAGTGAGCTACAGGGGTCCTACGAGCAGTACTTC.

J is TRBJ2-5 and V is TRBV5-8; 11 bases agree with TRBD2. The V gene end was trimmed by 3 bases and the J gene end by 2 bases; junction bases not matched to a gene: 6. The CDR3 runs 16 residues. Germline assignment: CDR1 SGHTS and CDR2 YDEGEE. CDR3 amino acids: CASSSALAGGQETQYF. In nucleotides, the CDR3 is TGTGCCAGCAGCTCCGCCTTAGCGGGGGGGCAAGAGACCCAGTACTTC.

This sequence joins TRBV4-3 and TRBJ2-3, with unresolved D. V was shortened by 1 base and J by 6 bases, with 8 bases between the two germline ends. Germline V gene data show CDR1 as LGHNA and CDR2 as YSLEER. CDR3 length: 13 residues. DNA of the CDR3: TGCGCCAGCAGCCAAGCTGTAGTCGATACGCAGTATTTT. This translates into CASSQAVVDTQYF.

The table lists this clone with a few counts. The chain links TRBV3-1 (or the pseudogene TRBV3-2) to TRBJ2-3, with 7 bases lining up with TRBD2. The J segment lost 2 bases and the V segment lost 4 bases, leaving 6 bases of the junction unmatched. This CDR3 comprises 15 residues. Looked up from germline, CDR1 is LGHDT and CDR2 is YNNKEL (reference sequence). The CDR3 protein is CASSLGRGYTDTQYF. The CDR3 coding sequence is TGTGCCAGCAGCCTTGGGCGGGGGTACACAGATACGCAGTATTTT.

The J gene is TRBJ1-5, the V gene TRBV7-8; D gene uncertain. The germline CDR1 and CDR2 sequences are SGHVS and FQNEAQ. Trimming shortened V by 1 base and J by 6 bases, and 7 bases separated the two germline ends. CDR3 size: 13 residues. CDR3 loop: CASSLVGGQPQHF. CDR3 coding DNA: TGTGCCAGCAGCTTAGTAGGAGGTCAGCCCCAGCATTTT.

This rearrangement joins TRBV13 to TRBJ2-3, with 13 positions matching TRBD2. This CDR3 comprises 18 residues. CDR1 is PRHDT, CDR2 FYEKMQ, per germline (reference sequence). The trim removed 1 base at V and 5 bases at J, leaving 9 bases unmatched. The CDR3 DNA reads as TGTGCCAGCAGCTTAGCACTAGCGGGGGGGCCATTAGGAGATACGCAGTATTTT. Residues: CASSLALAGGPLGDTQYF.

In the case of this clone: In the same sample, other DNA sequences code for this CDR3. The gene calls are TRBV12-3 or TRBV12-4 and TRBJ1-1; the D gene is possibly TRBD1 (6 bases). Deletions cut 4 bases from V and 1 base from J, with 7 bases between. CDR3 size: 13 residues. Here the CDR3 DNA reads TGTGCCAGCAGTTCACAGGGGAACACTGAAGCTTTCTTT. Translating it yields CASSSQGNTEAFF.